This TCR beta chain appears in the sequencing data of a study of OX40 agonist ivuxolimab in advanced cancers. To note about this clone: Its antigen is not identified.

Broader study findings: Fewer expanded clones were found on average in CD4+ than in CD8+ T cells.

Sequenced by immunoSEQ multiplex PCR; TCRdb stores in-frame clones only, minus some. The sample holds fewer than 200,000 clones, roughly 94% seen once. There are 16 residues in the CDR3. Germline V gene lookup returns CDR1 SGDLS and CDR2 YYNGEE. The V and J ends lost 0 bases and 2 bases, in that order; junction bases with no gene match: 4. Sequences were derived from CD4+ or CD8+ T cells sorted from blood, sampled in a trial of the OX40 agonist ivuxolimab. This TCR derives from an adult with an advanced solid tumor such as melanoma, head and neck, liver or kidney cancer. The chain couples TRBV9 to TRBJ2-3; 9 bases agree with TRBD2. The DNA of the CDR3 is TGTGCCAGCAGCGTAGTTGCTAGCGGGGCCACAGATACGCAGTATTTT. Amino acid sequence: CASSVVASGATDTQYF.